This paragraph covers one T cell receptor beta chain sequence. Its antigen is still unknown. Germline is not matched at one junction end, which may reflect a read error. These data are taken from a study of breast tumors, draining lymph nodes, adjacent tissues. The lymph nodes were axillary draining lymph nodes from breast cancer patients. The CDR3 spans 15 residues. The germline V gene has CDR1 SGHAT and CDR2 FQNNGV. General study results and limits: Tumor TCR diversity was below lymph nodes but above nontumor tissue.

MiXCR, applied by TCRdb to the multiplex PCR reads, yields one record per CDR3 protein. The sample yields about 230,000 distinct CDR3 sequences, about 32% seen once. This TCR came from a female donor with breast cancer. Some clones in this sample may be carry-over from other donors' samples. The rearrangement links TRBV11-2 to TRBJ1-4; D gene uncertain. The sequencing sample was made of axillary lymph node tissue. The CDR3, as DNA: TGTGCCAGCAGCTTAGAGTTAACAGCGAGTGAAGAACTGTTTTTT. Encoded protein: CASSLELTASEELFF.